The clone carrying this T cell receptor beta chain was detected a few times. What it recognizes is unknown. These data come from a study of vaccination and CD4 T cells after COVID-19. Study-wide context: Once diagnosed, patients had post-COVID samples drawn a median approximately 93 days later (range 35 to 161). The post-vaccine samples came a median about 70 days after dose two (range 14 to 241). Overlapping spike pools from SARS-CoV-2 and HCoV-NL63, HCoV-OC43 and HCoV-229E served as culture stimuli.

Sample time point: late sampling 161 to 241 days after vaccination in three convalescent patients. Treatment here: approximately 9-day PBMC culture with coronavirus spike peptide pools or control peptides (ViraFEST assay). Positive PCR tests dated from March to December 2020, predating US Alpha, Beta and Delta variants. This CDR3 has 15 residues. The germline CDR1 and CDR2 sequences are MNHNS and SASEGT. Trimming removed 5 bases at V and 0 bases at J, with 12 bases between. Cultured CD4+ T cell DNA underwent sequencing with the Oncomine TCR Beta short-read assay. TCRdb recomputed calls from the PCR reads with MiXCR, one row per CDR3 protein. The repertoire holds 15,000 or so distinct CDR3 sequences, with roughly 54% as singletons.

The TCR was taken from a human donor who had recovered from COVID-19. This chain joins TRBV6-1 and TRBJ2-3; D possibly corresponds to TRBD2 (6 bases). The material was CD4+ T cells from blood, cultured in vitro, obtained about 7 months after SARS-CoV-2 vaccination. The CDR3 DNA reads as TGTGCCAGCAGTCCCGGTGGGGGGAGCACAGATACGCAGTATTTT. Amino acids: CASSPGGGSTDTQYF.